Presented here are 21 T cell receptor beta chains from one specimen sequenced in a study of Ad26.COV2.S vaccination and SARS-CoV-2 variants. Clones were sequenced by immunoSEQ multiplex PCR, and TCRdb holds only the in-frame ones, with some missing. The table lists about 420,000 clones, approximately 87% of them singletons. This sample's treatment: roughly 19 received Ad26.COV2.S at low or high dose, single or two shots; several received placebo; per-sample allocation not given. Following the first vaccine or placebo injection, samples were taken on day 63. The material sequenced was peripheral blood, taken in a trial of Ad26.COV2.S vaccine versus placebo. The receptors derive from a person aged 18-60 years who received the Ad26.COV2.S COVID-19 vaccine or a placebo.

The chain employs TRBV7-2 and TRBJ2-3, with D maybe TRBD2 (6 bases). Germline V gene sequence: CDR1 SGHTA, CDR2 FQGNSA. Deletions cut 5 bases from V and 0 bases from J, with 9 bases between. The CDR3 has 14 residues. The DNA for the CDR3 is TGTGCCAGCAGCGTCGGGACTAGCACAGATACGCAGTATTTT. This codes for CASSVGTSTDTQYF.

The sample holds a few counts of this clone. The chain employs TRBV7-3 and TRBJ2-1, with 9 bases identical to TRBD2. The CDR3 totals 14 residues. Germline CDR1 and CDR2: SGHTA and FQGTGA. The V segment lost 4 bases and the J segment 5 bases; nucleotides outside the gene matches: 3. CDR3 DNA: TGTGCCAGCAGCTCTAGCGGGGTTAACAATGAGCAGTTCTTC. It encodes CASSSSGVNNEQFF.

J is TRBJ2-3 and V is TRBV6-5; D assignment may be TRBD1 or TRBD2 (5 bases each). The germline CDR1 and CDR2 sequences are MNHEY and SVGAGI. This CDR3 is 16 amino acids long. The V end lost 0 bases, the J end lost 3 bases, and 13 bases lay between the germline ends. The CDR3 DNA reads TGTGCCAGCAGTTACTCGAACGGGGCGAGGACAGATACGCAGTATTTT. This codes for CASSYSNGARTDTQYF.

V gene TRBV7-9 combines with J gene TRBJ2-7; a weak D match, TRBD2 (5 bases). Between the trimmed V and J ends, which lost 0 bases and 0 bases, there was a span of 18 bases. Germline CDR1 and CDR2: SEHNR and FQNEAQ (reference sequence). This CDR3 contains 18 residues. CDR3 bases: TGTGCCAGCAGCTTAGCGCCTCCGGGTAGACTAAGCTCCTACGAGCAGTACTTC. The encoded protein is CASSLAPPGRLSSYEQYF.

This clone was detected once. J is TRBJ1-2 and V is TRBV19; D is unresolved. The V gene's germline CDR1 is LNHDA and CDR2 SQIVND (reference sequence). V was shortened by 10 bases and J by 8 bases, with 14 bases between the two germline ends. The CDR3 runs to 11 residues. CDR3 coding DNA: TGTGCCATCCCCGCCTTGGAAGGCTACACCTTC. Amino acids: CAIPALEGYTF.

The J gene is TRBJ2-7, the V gene TRBV5-1; D not certain. CDR3 size: 12 residues. Trimming pared 4 bases from V and 6 bases from J, leaving 11 bases between. Germline V gene data show CDR1 as SGHRS and CDR2 as YFSETQ. Here the CDR3 reads CASSQEVGEQYF. The CDR3 DNA reads TGCGCCAGCAGCCAGGAAGTCGGCGAGCAGTACTTC. Full variable domain (outside the CDR3, taken from reference TRBV5-1 and TRBJ2-7): KAGVTQTPRYLIKTRGQQVTLSCSPISGHRSVSWYQQTPGQGLQFLFEYFSETQRNKGNFPGRFSGRQFSNSRSEMNVSTLELGDSALYLCASSQEVGEQYFGPGTRLTVT.

The rearrangement uses TRBV2 and TRBJ1-1; TRBD1 matches 9 bases. CDR3 length: 16 amino acids. The V gene end was trimmed by 4 bases and the J gene end by 2 bases; junction bases not matched to a gene: 8. Germline values: CDR1 SNHLY, CDR2 FYNNEI. CDR3 region: CASSGDRARGNTEAFF. CDR3 nucleotides: TGTGCCAGCAGTGGGGACAGGGCCCGGGGCAACACTGAAGCTTTCTTT.

The J gene is TRBJ1-5, the V gene TRBV6-5; D is undetermined. The V end was cut by 0 bases, the J end by 6 bases, with 12 bases between. This CDR3 is built from 15 residues. The germline V gene encodes CDR1 MNHEY and CDR2 SVGAGI. CDR3 bases: TGTGCCAGCAGTTACTCGATCGGGTTGGGTCAGCCCCAGCATTTT. It codes for CASSYSIGLGQPQHF.

The chain has TRBV9 and TRBJ2-7; D call uncertain. The CDR3 is 14 amino acids. Germline lookup yields CDR1 SGDLS and CDR2 YYNGEE. Trimming took 0 bases from V and 2 from J, leaving 9 bases between them. CDR3 residues: CASSVVPDPYEQYF. In nucleotides, the CDR3 is TGTGCCAGCAGCGTAGTCCCAGATCCCTACGAGCAGTACTTC. Full variable domain (outside the CDR3, taken from reference TRBV9 and TRBJ2-7): DSGVTQTPKHLITATGQRVTLRCSPRSGDLSVYWYQQSLDQGLQFLIQYYNGEERAKGNILERFSAQQFPDLHSELNLSSLELGDSALYFCASSVVPDPYEQYFGPGTRLTVT.

This clone has just one count. The chain uses TRBV7-8 and TRBJ1-3; D perhaps matches TRBD1 (6 bases). CDR3 length: 14 residues. The germline V gene encodes CDR1 SGHVS and CDR2 FQNEAQ. Deletions cut 4 bases from V and 1 base from J, with 8 bases between. CDR3 amino acids: CASSSTGSGNTIYF. The CDR3 DNA is TGTGCCAGCAGCTCCACAGGGTCTGGAAACACCATATATTTT.

A few counts support this clone. The chain combines TRBV10-3 with TRBJ2-7; 9 nucleotides line up with TRBD1. Germline CDR1 and CDR2: ENHRY and SYGVKD. With V trimmed by 0 bases and J by 1 base, 10 bases remained unmatched. The CDR3 contains 18 residues. The CDR3: CAISESQLRQGGSYEQYF. The CDR3 DNA reads TGTGCCATCAGTGAGTCCCAATTGAGACAGGGGGGGTCCTACGAGCAGTACTTC.

A remark on this clone: Other DNA sequences from this sample encode an identical CDR3 as well. The rearrangement joins TRBV7-9 to TRBJ2-2; D gene ambiguous. Trimming stripped 5 bases from V and 0 bases from J, with 10 bases between. This CDR3 has 15 residues. Looked up from germline, CDR1 is SEHNR and CDR2 is FQNEAQ (reference sequence). The DNA for the CDR3 is TGTGCCAGCAGCCTCGGACGGACGAACACCGGGGAGCTGTTTTTT. Translation gives CASSLGRTNTGELFF.

The CDR3 region has the DNA TGTGCCAGCAGTAGGACCCACGAGCAGTACTTC. Residues: CASSRTHEQYF. The chain links TRBV12-3 or TRBV12-4 to TRBJ2-7; D not resolved. V dropped 5 bases and J dropped 5 bases, with 7 bases sitting between them. The CDR3 totals 11 residues.

The rearrangement joins TRBV28 to TRBJ2-3; D possibly uses TRBD1 or TRBD2 (6 bases each). Looked up from germline, CDR1 is MDHEN and CDR2 is SYDVKM. This CDR3 is 15 amino acids long. Trimming left V 6 bases short and J 1 base short, with 14 bases between. DNA for the CDR3: TGTGCCAGCAGCCCCTTGGGGGGCGGCACAGATACGCAGTATTTT. Protein sequence: CASSPLGGGTDTQYF.

V is TRBV6-6 and J is TRBJ2-7; 12 positions agree with TRBD2. CDR3 length: 15 amino acids. V lost 6 bases, J lost 2 bases, and 5 bases stayed unmatched. CDR1 is MNHNY, CDR2 SVGAGI, per germline (reference sequence). For the CDR3, the DNA is TGTGCCAGCAGCGTTACTAGCGGGGGGACCTACGAGCAGTACTTC. It translates to CASSVTSGGTYEQYF.

The chain uses TRBV28 and TRBJ2-5; D not resolved. V was pared by 6 bases and J by 5 bases, with 10 bases between. This CDR3 spans 12 amino acids. Germline CDR1 reads MDHEN; CDR2 reads SYDVKM. In DNA form, the CDR3 reads TGTGCCAGCAGGAAGGACGGGGAGACCCAGTACTTC. It specifies CASRKDGETQYF.

The V call is TRBV5-1, the J call TRBJ2-5; 12 bases match TRBD2. Germline values: CDR1 SGHRS, CDR2 YFSETQ. This CDR3 has 14 amino acids. The J segment lost 5 bases and the V segment lost 7 bases, leaving 6 bases of the junction unmatched. CDR3 region: CASGLAGNWETQYF. The CDR3 region has the DNA TGCGCCAGCGGACTAGCGGGGAATTGGGAGACCCAGTACTTC.

The rearrangement uses TRBV19 and TRBJ2-3; TRBD2 agrees at 10 bases. The CDR3 is made up of 16 amino acids. The ends lost 2 bases at V and 6 bases at J; junction bases unmatched: 8. The germline V gene encodes CDR1 LNHDA and CDR2 SQIVND (reference sequence). The CDR3 nucleotides are TGTGCCAGTAGTATACGCCTAGCGGGGGTATCGGATACGCAGTATTTT. Protein product: CASSIRLAGVSDTQYF.

V is TRBV6-6 and J is TRBJ1-1; D possibly corresponds to TRBD1 (5 bases). The V end lost 0 bases, the J end lost 7 bases, and 18 bases lay between the germline ends. CDR1 is MNHNY and CDR2 is SVGAGI in the germline V gene (reference sequence). The CDR3 is 16 residues long. Here the CDR3 reads CASSYSAVRGGDEAFF. Written as DNA, the CDR3 is TGTGCCAGCAGTTACTCGGCCGTTAGGGGTGGGGATGAAGCTTTCTTT.

V and J are TRBV24-1 and TRBJ2-7; D perhaps matches TRBD1 (6 bases). There are 13 residues in the CDR3. Looked up from germline, CDR1 is KGHDR and CDR2 is SFDVKD. Trimming pared 5 bases from V and 3 bases from J, leaving 10 bases between. This CDR3 reads CATSGGHHYEQYF. CDR3 coding DNA: TGTGCCACCAGTGGGGGACATCACTACGAGCAGTACTTC.

CDR3 in amino acids: CASSPGTSGNNEQFF. CDR3 bases: TGTGCCAGCAGTCCCGGGACTAGCGGAAACAATGAGCAGTTCTTC. The rearrangement uses TRBV6-5 and TRBJ2-1, with 11 bases that match TRBD2. The trim removed 5 bases at V and 5 bases at J, leaving 5 bases unmatched. This CDR3 has 15 residues. CDR1 is MNHEY and CDR2 is SVGAGI in the germline V gene.